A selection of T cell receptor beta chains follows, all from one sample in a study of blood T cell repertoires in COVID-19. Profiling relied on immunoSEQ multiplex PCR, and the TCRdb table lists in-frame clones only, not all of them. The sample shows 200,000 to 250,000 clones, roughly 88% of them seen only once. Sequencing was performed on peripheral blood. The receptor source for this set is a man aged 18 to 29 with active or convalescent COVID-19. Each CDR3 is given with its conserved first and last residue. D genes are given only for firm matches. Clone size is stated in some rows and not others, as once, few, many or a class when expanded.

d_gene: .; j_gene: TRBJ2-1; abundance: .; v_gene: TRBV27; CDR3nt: TGTGCCAGCGCTGCCCTCGGGTTCTCAGGGTGGAATGAGCAGTTCTTC; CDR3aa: CASAALGFSGWNEQFF
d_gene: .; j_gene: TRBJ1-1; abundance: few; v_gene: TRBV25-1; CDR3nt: TGTGCCAGCAGTGAATACACAGGCGTCAACACTGAAGCTTTCTTT; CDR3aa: CASSEYTGVNTEAFF
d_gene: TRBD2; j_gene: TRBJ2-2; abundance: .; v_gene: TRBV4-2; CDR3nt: TGTGCCAGCAGCCAAGGGGACAGCGGGGGGACCGGGGAGCTGTTTTTT; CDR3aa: CASSQGDSGGTGELFF
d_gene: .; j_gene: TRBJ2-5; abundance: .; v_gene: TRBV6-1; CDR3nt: TGTGCCAGCAGTGAAGGTTGGGGGGTCGTCGAGACCCAGTACTTC; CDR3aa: CASSEGWGVVETQYF
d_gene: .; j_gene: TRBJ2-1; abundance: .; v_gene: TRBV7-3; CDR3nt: TGTGCCAGCAGCTTAGTCGGGAGCTCCTACAATGAGCAGTTCTTC; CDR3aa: CASSLVGSSYNEQFF
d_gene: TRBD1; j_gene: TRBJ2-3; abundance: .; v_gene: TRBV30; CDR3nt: TGTGCCTGGAAGAGGGACAGGTCTAGCACAGATACGCAGTATTTT; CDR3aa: CAWKRDRSSTDTQYF
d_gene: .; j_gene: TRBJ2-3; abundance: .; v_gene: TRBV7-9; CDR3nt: TGTGCCAGCAGCCCCGGTCGGGGCACAGATACGCAGTATTTT; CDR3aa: CASSPGRGTDTQYF
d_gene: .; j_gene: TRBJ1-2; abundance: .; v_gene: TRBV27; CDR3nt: TGTGCCAGCAGTTTGGTGCCAGGCTATGGCTACACCTTC; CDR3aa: CASSLVPGYGYTF
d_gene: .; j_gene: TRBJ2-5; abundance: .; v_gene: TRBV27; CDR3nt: TGTGCCAGCAGTTTATCTTACGCCTCGGTTGCCGGGGAGACCCAGTACTTC; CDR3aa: CASSLSYASVAGETQYF
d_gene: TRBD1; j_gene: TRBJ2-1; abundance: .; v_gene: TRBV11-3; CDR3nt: TGTGCCAGCAGCCCTAGATCGACAGGGTACAATGAGCAGTTCTTC; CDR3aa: CASSPRSTGYNEQFF
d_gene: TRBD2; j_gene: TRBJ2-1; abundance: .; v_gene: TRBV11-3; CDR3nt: TGTGCCAGCAGTACTAGCGGAGAGACCTACAATGAGCAGTTCTTC; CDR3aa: CASSTSGETYNEQFF
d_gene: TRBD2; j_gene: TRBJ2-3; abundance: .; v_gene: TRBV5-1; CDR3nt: TGCGCCAGCAGCTGGGGACTAGCGGAAGATACGCAGTATTTT; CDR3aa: CASSWGLAEDTQYF
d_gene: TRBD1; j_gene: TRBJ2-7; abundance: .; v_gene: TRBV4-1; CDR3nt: TGCGCCAGCAGCCAAGCCGGGACAGGGGTGTCCGAGCAGTACTTC; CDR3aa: CASSQAGTGVSEQYF
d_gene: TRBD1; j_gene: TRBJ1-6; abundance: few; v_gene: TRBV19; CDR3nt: TGTGCCAGTAAATCCGTAAGGGACAGCATCTCACCCCTCCACTTT; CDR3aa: CASKSVRDSISPLHF
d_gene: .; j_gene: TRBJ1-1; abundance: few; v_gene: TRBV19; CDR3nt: TGTGCCAGTAGTTTCTCTAACACTGAAGCTTTCTTT; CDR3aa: CASSFSNTEAFF
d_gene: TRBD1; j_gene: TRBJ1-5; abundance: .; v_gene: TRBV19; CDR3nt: TGTGCCAGTACCCTCGGGACAGTCGGTCAGCCCCAGCATTTT; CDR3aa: CASTLGTVGQPQHF
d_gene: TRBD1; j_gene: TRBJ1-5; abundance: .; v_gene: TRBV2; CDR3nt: TGTGCCAGCAGTGTGGGACAGGGGGCGAGTCAGCCCCAGCATTTT; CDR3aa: CASSVGQGASQPQHF
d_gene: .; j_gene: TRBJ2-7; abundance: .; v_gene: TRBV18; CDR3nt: TGTGCCAGCTCACAGAATAGCGGTTCCTACGAGCAGTACTTC; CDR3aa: CASSQNSGSYEQYF
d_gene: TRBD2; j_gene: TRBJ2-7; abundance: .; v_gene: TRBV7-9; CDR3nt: TGTGCCAGCAGCCACGGCCGGGCTAGCGGGCGATACGAGCAGTACTTC; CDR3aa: CASSHGRASGRYEQYF
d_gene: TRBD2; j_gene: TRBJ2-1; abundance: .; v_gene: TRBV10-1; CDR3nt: TGCGCCAGCAGTGGGTGGCGGGAGAATCGCAATGAGCAGTTCTTC; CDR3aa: CASSGWRENRNEQFF
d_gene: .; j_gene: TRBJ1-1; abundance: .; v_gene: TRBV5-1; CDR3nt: TGCGCCAGCAGCTTGGCCCGGCAGGGGAGCACTGAAGCTTTCTTT; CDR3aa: CASSLARQGSTEAFF
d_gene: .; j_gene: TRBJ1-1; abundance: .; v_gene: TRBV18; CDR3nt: TGTGCCAGCTCATCAGGGCGGGAAGCTTTCTTT; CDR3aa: CASSSGREAFF
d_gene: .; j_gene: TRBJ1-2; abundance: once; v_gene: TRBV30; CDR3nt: TGTGCCTGGGCGTCCCCACAGGGTAGATACACCTTC; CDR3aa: CAWASPQGRYTF
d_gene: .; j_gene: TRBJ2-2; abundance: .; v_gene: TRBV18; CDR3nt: TGTGCCAGCTCTTATGACAGCACCGGGGAGCTGTTTTTT; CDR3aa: CASSYDSTGELFF
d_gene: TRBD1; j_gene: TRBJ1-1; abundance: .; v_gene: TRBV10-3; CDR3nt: TGTGCCATCAGTGATCCCGGGACAGGGTTCACTGAAGCTTTCTTT; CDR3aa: CAISDPGTGFTEAFF
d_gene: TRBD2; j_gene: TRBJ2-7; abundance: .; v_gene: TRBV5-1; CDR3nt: TGCGCCAGCAGCTTGTCGTCTAGCGGCTCCTACGAGCAGTACTTC; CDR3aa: CASSLSSSGSYEQYF
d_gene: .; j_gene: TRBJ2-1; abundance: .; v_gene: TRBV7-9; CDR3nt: TGTGCCAGCAGCAGACTAGAAAGCTCCTACAATGAGCAGTTCTTC; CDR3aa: CASSRLESSYNEQFF
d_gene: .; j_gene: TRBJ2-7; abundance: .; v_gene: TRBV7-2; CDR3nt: TGTGCCAGCAGCTTAGATGCCGTTGGTCCCGGGGAGCAGTACTTC; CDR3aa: CASSLDAVGPGEQYF
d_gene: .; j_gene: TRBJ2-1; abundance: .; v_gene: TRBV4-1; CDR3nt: TGCGCCAGCAGCCAATGGTCGCGCGGGGACTCCTACAATGAGCAGTTCTTC; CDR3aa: CASSQWSRGDSYNEQFF
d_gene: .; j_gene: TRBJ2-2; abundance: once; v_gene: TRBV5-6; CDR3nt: TGTGCCAGCAGCTTCGGGGGATGGGGCACCGGGGAGCTGTTTTTT; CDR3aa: CASSFGGWGTGELFF
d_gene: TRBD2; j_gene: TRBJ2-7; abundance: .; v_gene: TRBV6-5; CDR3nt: TGTGCCACTTCCCCCATCGGGGGGATCATCTACGAGCAGTACTTC; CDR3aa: CATSPIGGIIYEQYF
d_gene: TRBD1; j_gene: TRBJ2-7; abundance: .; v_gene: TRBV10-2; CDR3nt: TGCGCCAGCAGTCGGACAAGGACAGGGATGGTTGGCGAGCAGTACTTC; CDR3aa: CASSRTRTGMVGEQYF